Below are 2 T cell receptor beta chains sequenced from a single sample in a study of read filtering for tumor transcriptome and immune sequencing (dated by TCRdb to 2018 to 2021). Instrument used: Illumina HiSeq 4000. TCR libraries were built from roughly 370 ng RNA with the Immunoverse kit, using molecular barcoded adaptors covering alpha/delta and beta/gamma chains. TCRdb's own reprocessing of the public reads used fastp at Q25 and MiXCR and kept productive beta chains. CDR3 protein sequences are deduplicated, and each keeps its most common genes and DNA. This sample gives roughly 41,000 distinct CDR3 sequences in total; roughly 15% of them show up just once. Together, the top ten hold about two fifths of the sample. Material: a population of CD138-negative cells sorted from bone marrow. Reading the label with the study, this specimen's cell subset or site is: bone marrow mononuclear cells depleted of CD138+ plasma/myeloma cells by negative magnetic selection. Receptor source: a donor aged 40 or older with multiple myeloma.

This clonotype was counted at least ten times. CDR3 protein: CSGQGTSGIYNEQFF. The CDR3 DNA is TGCAGTGGACAAGGGACTAGCGGGATTTACAATGAGCAGTTCTTC. The chain couples TRBV20-1 to TRBJ2-1; 13 bases align to TRBD2. The CDR3 length is 15 residues. Germline V lookup: CDR1 DFQATT, CDR2 SNEGSKA (reference sequence). With 7 bases clipped from V and 4 bases from J, the junction kept 7 bases outside the gene matches.

This clonotype has a handful of counts. The chain carries TRBV7-9 and TRBJ2-1, with 14 bases fitting TRBD2. J lost 0 bases, V lost 4 bases, and 2 bases had no gene match. Germline V gene data show CDR1 as SEHNR and CDR2 as FQNEAQ (reference sequence). The CDR3 totals 17 residues. The CDR3 region is CASSSGTSGSSYNEQFF. The CDR3 nucleotides are TGTGCCAGCAGCTCCGGGACTAGCGGGAGCTCCTACAATGAGCAGTTCTTC.